This TCR beta chain derives from a study of response to subunit inactivated influenza vaccine. Study-level points and caveats: Few new T cells, the authors suggested, are recruited by each seasonal influenza vaccination.

The germline gives CDR1 LGHNA, CDR2 YNFKEQ. With 4 bases clipped from V and 2 bases from J, the junction kept 6 bases outside the gene matches. The CDR3 has 15 residues. TCRdb used MiXCR to reprocess the RT-PCR reads, holding one entry per CDR3 protein. This table has approximately 250,000 distinct CDR3 sequences, 12% appearing once. In regard to this clonotype: The antigen remains undetermined.

This chain uses TRBV4-2 with TRBJ2-7; 9 positions agree with TRBD2. The clonotype comes from a man aged 45-60 years who received an inactivated influenza vaccine. The input for sequencing was non-naive T cells sorted from PBMCs, taken 14 to 15 days before vaccination. The CDR3 protein is CASSPIAGAAYEQYF. As DNA, the CDR3 is TGTGCCAGCAGCCCCATAGCGGGGGCCGCCTACGAGCAGTACTTC.